The 13 T cell receptor beta chains given below trace back to one sample, sequenced in a study of CD8 T cells in Susac syndrome. After extraction with the RNeasy kit, about 0.45 to 1 ug of the RNA was reverse transcribed using random hexamers. TCRdb passed the immunoSEQ multiplex PCR reads through MiXCR, listing each CDR3 protein once. The table lists around 170,000 distinct CDR3 sequences, roughly 95% of them singletons, with 0.15% to 0.2% in the top ten. The sample comprised CD8+ T cells from PBMCs. All receptors come from a human donor with multiple sclerosis.

The count of this clonotype is one. The rearrangement uses TRBV4-1 and TRBJ2-7; 10 nucleotides line up with TRBD2. The germline gives CDR1 MGHRA, CDR2 YSYEKL. This CDR3 has 17 residues. V was clipped by 0 bases and J by 5 bases; unmatched bases: 10. CDR3 in DNA: TGCGCCAGCAGCCAAGATGTGGTCCTAGCGGGAGCCAACGAGCAGTACTTC. Residues: CASSQDVVLAGANEQYF.

This clonotype was observed a single time. The V call is TRBV6-4, the J call TRBJ2-1; 13 bases line up with TRBD2. This CDR3 contains 14 residues. With 6 bases clipped from V and 9 bases from J, the junction kept 5 bases outside the gene matches. Germline-derived CDR1 and CDR2 are MRHNA and SNTAGT. The CDR3 DNA reads as TGTGCCAGCAGAGGGACTAGCGGGAATGTTGAGCAGTTCTTC. Translated: CASRGTSGNVEQFF.

This clonotype was observed a few times. V gene TRBV12-3 or TRBV12-4 combines with J gene TRBJ2-7; D remains unclear. The CDR3 runs 12 residues. With 4 bases removed from V and 6 bases from J, the gap between germline ends came to 10 bases. In nucleotides, the CDR3 is TGTGCCAGCAGTTGGGCAGACTTCGAGCAGTACTTC. It translates to CASSWADFEQYF.

The V and J genes are TRBV7-3 and TRBJ1-1, with D possibly being TRBD1 (6 bases). V was clipped by 5 bases and J by 0 bases, with 16 bases between them. Germline lookup yields CDR1 SGHTA and CDR2 FQGTGA. This CDR3 comprises 16 residues. The DNA of the CDR3 is TGTGCCAGCAGCCAGGGACAAAATGTCTTGAACACTGAAGCTTTCTTT. Translating it yields CASSQGQNVLNTEAFF.

The chain uses TRBV7-6 and TRBJ2-1, with 11 nucleotides matching TRBD2. This CDR3 is built from 15 residues. V dropped 5 bases and J dropped 10; count of bases not matched to a gene: 10. Germline values: CDR1 SGHVS, CDR2 FNYEAQ. The CDR3 loop reads CASSLRLAGGREQFF. The CDR3, as DNA: TGTGCCAGCAGCCTACGGCTAGCGGGGGGACGGGAGCAGTTCTTC.

The V and J genes are TRBV27 and TRBJ1-1; D uncertain. Deletions cut 2 bases from V and 4 bases from J, with 11 bases between. CDR3 length: 14 amino acids. Germline values: CDR1 MNHEY, CDR2 SMNVEV (reference sequence). The CDR3 loop is CASSLTPWGTEAFF. CDR3 in DNA: TGTGCCAGCAGTTTAACGCCATGGGGCACTGAAGCTTTCTTT.

The CDR3 DNA sequence: TGCAGCGCTCTTTCGGGGCCCCTCGGGGACTATGGCTACACCTTC. Protein: CSALSGPLGDYGYTF. The chain joins TRBV29-1 to TRBJ1-2, with D possibly matching TRBD1 (5 bases). The CDR3 loop spans 15 amino acids. The germline V gene encodes CDR1 SQVTM and CDR2 ANQGSEA. V lost 7 bases, J lost 3 bases, and 21 bases lay in between.

The chain joins TRBV5-1 to TRBJ1-2, with D perhaps matching TRBD1 (6 bases). From germline, CDR1 is SGHRS and CDR2 YFSETQ. Trimming left V 0 bases short and J 6 bases short, with 12 bases between. The CDR3 extends over 14 amino acids. The CDR3 nucleotides are TGCGCCAGCAGCTTGGACAGGGATTGGCATGGCTACACCTTC. It encodes CASSLDRDWHGYTF.

This clonotype has more than one count but fewer than ten. CDR3: CSVPGNTGELFF. DNA for the CDR3: TGCAGCGTTCCGGGGAACACCGGGGAGCTGTTTTTT. This chain connects TRBV29-1 to TRBJ2-2; D is unresolved. The CDR3 runs to 12 residues. Germline V gene lookup returns CDR1 SQVTM and CDR2 ANQGSEA. V was clipped by 5 bases and J by 1 base, with 5 bases between them.

The V gene is TRBV20-1, the J gene TRBJ1-2; a weak D match, TRBD1 (6 bases). This CDR3 has 13 residues. V was cut by 5 bases and J by 0 bases, with 10 bases left in between. The germline gives CDR1 DFQATT, CDR2 SNEGSKA (reference sequence). Here the CDR3 DNA reads TGCAGTGCTCCAGGACAGCCTAACTATGGCTACACCTTC. Residues: CSAPGQPNYGYTF.

The chain has TRBV19 and TRBJ1-1; D is unresolved. Per germline, CDR1 LNHDA and CDR2 SQIVND (reference sequence). V was clipped by 1 base and J by 6 bases, with 9 bases between them. This CDR3 has 13 amino acids. The CDR3, as DNA: TGTGCCAGTAGTATAGGTGTGGCGGCTGAAGCTTTCTTT. As protein: CASSIGVAAEAFF.

This clonotype was found once. This sequence joins TRBV5-1 and TRBJ2-7, with D possibly TRBD1 on 5 matching bases. Trimming pared 2 bases from V and 3 bases from J, leaving 12 bases between. The CDR3 loop spans 14 amino acids. The V gene's germline CDR1 is SGHRS and CDR2 YFSETQ. The CDR3, as DNA: TGCGCCAGCAGCTTTACGCCAGGGAACTACGAGCAGTACTTC. Translation: CASSFTPGNYEQYF.

The rearrangement joins TRBV4-1 to TRBJ1-2; a weak D match, TRBD1 (6 bases). Trimming removed 4 bases from V and 4 bases from J, with 13 bases in between. Germline values: CDR1 MGHRA, CDR2 YSYEKL. This CDR3 is built from 14 residues. The DNA of the CDR3 is TGCGCCAGCAGCCCAGGGGAGGGGCCCTATGGCTACACCTTC. It is translated as CASSPGEGPYGYTF.